This entry features one TCR beta chain sequence. Antigen specificity is unknown. These data originate in a study of regulatory and conventional T cells in RAG deficiency. Trimming took 1 base from V and 2 from J, leaving 13 bases between them. CDR1 is SGHKS and CDR2 is YYEKEE in the germline V gene (reference sequence). The CDR3 runs 15 residues. Clones were sequenced by immunoSEQ multiplex PCR, and TCRdb holds only the in-frame ones, with some missing. The table lists 20,000 to 25,000 clones, around 92% of them singletons. Whole-study results and caveats: Compared with controls, unique Treg TCR beta sequences dropped roughly 94-fold in Omenn syndrome and CID/AS. Patient subsets had shorter CDR3s; Omenn Treg-Tconv overlap exceeded 75%.

Genomic DNA came from blood conventional CD4+ T cells gated CD25-low CD127-high. This same sample was also taken into another study, of regulatory T cells. That work contributes: The primer mix had 52 TRBV and 13 TRBJ primers.

Sequenced: CD4+ T cells sorted from blood. The TCR originated in a human donor in good health. The V call is TRBV5-5, the J call TRBJ2-7; D is possibly TRBD2 (6 bases). The CDR3 loop is CASSLLSGVAYEQYF. The CDR3 region has the DNA TGTGCCAGCAGCTTGCTGTCGGGGGTGGCCTACGAGCAGTACTTC.